This TCR beta chain was recorded in a study of CXCR3-negative and CXCR3-positive naive CD8 T cells. Sorts that each held around 300,000 cells were run in triplicate for every CD8+ T cell subset. Naive CD8+ T cells showed CD45RO-CCR7+CD27+CD95-. Notes on this clonotype: What it recognizes is unknown.

Libraries were UMI-labeled 5' RACE TRB cDNA. TCRdb reprocessed the 5' RACE reads, keeping one entry per CDR3 protein, no DNA. The sample is made up of just under 90,000 distinct CDR3 sequences, and the top ten hold less than 0.85% of it. The CDR3 totals 14 residues. Germline V gene lookup returns CDR1 LGHNA and CDR2 YNFKEQ. Study findings and constraints: Naive cells with CXCR3 showed TRB CDR3s that were more hydrophobic than those in CXCR3-negative naive cells.

The V and J genes are TRBV4-2 and TRBJ2-7; as DNA is missing, the TRBD1 call by TCRdb cannot be tested. The receptor comes from a human donor in good health. Some clones in this sample may be carry-over from other donors' samples. The sample taken for sequencing was naive CXCR3+ CD8+ T cells from blood. Subset given: CD45RO-CCR7+CD27+CD95- naive CD8+ T cells expressing CXCR3 (TNR3+). CDR3 protein: CASSATTDTYEQYF.